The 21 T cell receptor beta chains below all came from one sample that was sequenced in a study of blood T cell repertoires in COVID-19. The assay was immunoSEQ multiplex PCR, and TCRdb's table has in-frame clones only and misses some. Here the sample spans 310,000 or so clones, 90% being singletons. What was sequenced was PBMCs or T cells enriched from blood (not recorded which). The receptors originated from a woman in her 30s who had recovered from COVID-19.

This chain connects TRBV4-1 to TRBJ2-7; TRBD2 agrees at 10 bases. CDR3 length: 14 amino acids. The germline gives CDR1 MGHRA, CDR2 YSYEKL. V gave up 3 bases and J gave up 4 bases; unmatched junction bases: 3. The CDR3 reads CASSQGLAQYEQYF. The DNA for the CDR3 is TGCGCCAGCAGCCAGGGACTAGCGCAGTACGAGCAGTACTTC.

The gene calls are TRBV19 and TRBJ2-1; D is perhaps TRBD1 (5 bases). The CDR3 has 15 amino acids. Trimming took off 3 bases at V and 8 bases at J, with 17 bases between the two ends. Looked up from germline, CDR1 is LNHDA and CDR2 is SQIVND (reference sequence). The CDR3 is CASSMTRGPEDEQFF. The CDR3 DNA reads TGTGCCAGTAGTATGACAAGGGGCCCTGAGGATGAGCAGTTCTTC.

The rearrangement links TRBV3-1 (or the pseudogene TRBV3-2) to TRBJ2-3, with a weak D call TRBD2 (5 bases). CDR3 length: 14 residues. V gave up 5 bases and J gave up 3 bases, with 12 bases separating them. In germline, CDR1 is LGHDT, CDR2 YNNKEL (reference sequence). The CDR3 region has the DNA TGTGCCAGCAGCAGGCGGACTGGAACAGATACGCAGTATTTT. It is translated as CASSRRTGTDTQYF.

The CDR3 protein is CASSSGSGRASEQFF. The CDR3 region has the DNA TGTGCCAGCAGCTCTGGTAGCGGGAGGGCCTCTGAGCAGTTCTTC. The chain recombines TRBV11-2 with TRBJ2-1; 11 bases map to TRBD2. The V segment lost 4 bases and the J segment 9 bases; nucleotides outside the gene matches: 8. The germline CDR1 and CDR2 sequences are SGHAT and FQNNGV. CDR3 length: 15 residues. The variable domain in full, with the rest retrieved from reference TRBV11-2 and TRBJ2-1, is EAGVAQSPRYKIIEKRQSVAFWCNPISGHATLYWYQQILGQGPKLLIQFQNNGVVDDSQLPKDRFSAERLKGVDSTLKIQPAKLEDSAVYLCASSSGSGRASEQFFGPGTRLTVL.

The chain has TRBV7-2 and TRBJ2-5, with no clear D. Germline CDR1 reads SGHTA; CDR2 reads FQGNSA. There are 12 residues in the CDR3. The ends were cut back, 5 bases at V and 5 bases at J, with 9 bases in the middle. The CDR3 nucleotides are TGTGCCAGCAGCCCGACATGGGAGACCCAGTACTTC. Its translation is CASSPTWETQYF.

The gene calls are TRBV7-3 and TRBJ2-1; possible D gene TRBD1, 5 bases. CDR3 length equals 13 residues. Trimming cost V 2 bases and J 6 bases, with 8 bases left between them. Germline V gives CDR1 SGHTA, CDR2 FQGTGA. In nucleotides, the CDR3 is TGTGCCAGCAGCTTAGGGGCCGCCAATGAGCAGTTCTTC. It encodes CASSLGAANEQFF.

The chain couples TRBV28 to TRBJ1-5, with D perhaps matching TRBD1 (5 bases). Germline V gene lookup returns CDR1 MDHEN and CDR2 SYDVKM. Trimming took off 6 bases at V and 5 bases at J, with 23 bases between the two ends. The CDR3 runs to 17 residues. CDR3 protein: CASSPYLGLPGDQPQHF. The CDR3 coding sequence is TGTGCCAGCAGCCCCTATTTGGGACTACCGGGGGATCAGCCCCAGCATTTT. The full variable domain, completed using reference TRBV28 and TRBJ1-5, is DVKVTQSSRYLVKRTGEKVFLECVQDMDHENMFWYRQDPGLGLRLIYFSYDVKMKEKGDIPEGYSVSREKKERFSLILESASTNQTSMYLCASSPYLGLPGDQPQHFGDGTRLSIL.

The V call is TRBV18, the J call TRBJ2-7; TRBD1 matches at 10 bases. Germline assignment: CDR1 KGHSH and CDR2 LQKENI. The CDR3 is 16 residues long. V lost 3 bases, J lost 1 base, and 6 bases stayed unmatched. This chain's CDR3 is CASSPGQGITSYEQYF. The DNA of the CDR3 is TGTGCCAGCTCACCGGGACAGGGGATTACGTCCTACGAGCAGTACTTC.

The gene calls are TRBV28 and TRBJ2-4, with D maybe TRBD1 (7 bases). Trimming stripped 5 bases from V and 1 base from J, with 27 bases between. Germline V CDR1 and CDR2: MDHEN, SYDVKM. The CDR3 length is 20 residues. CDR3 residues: CASSVYRGRQRDFAKNIQYF. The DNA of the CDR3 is TGTGCCAGCAGTGTCTACAGGGGCCGCCAGAGGGACTTCGCCAAAAACATTCAGTACTTC.

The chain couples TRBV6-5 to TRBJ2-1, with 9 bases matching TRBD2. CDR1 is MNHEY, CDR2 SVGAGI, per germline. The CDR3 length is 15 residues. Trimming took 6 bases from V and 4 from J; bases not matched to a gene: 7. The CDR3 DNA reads TGTGCCAGCAGGTCTATAGCGGGAGTGTACAATGAGCAGTTCTTC. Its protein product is CASRSIAGVYNEQFF.

The DNA of the CDR3 is TGTGCCAGCAGCCATTTTCTCCGCGGGAGGAACACCGGGGAGCTGTTTTTT. Translated: CASSHFLRGRNTGELFF. The V gene is TRBV14, the J gene TRBJ2-2; 7 bases map to TRBD2. The CDR3 sequence is 17 residues long. Germline trimming cut 3 bases from V and 1 base from J; bases unmatched to any gene: 8. The germline CDR1 and CDR2 sequences are SGHDN and FVKESK.

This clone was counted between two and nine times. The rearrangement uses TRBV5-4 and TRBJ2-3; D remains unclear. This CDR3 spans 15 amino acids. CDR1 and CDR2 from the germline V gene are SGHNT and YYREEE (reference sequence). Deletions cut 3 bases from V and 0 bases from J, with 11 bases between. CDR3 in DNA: TGTGCCAGCAGCTCCCGCACTTGGAGCACAGATACGCAGTATTTT. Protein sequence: CASSSRTWSTDTQYF.

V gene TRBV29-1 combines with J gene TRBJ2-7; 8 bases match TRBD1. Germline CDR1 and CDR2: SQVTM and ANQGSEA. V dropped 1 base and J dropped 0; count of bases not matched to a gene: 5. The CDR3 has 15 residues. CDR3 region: CSVEGGQAHSYEQYF. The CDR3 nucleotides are TGCAGCGTTGAAGGGGGACAGGCCCACTCCTACGAGCAGTACTTC.

The DNA of the CDR3 is TGTGCCAGCAGTGAACAGGCGAACTATGGCTACACCTTC. It encodes CASSEQANYGYTF. The chain has TRBV6-1 and TRBJ1-2, with D uncertain. V lost 2 bases, J lost 2 bases, and 6 bases lay in between. Germline V gene sequence: CDR1 MNHNS, CDR2 SASEGT. This CDR3 comprises 13 residues.

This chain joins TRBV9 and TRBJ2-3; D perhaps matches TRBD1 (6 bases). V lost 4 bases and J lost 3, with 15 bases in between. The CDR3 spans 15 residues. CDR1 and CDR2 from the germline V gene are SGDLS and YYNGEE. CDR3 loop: CASSPGDTKTDTQYF. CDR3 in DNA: TGTGCCAGCAGCCCCGGGGACACCAAAACAGATACGCAGTATTTT.

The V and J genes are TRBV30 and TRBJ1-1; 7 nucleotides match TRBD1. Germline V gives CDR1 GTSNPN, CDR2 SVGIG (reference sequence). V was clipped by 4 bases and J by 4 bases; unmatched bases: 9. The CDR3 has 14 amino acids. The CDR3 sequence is CAWKAPDRPTEAFF. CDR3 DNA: TGTGCCTGGAAAGCGCCGGACAGGCCCACTGAAGCTTTCTTT. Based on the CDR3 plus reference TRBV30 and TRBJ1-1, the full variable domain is SQTIHQWPATLVQPVGSPLSLECTVEGTSNPNLYWYRQAAGRGLQLLFYSVGIGQISSEVPQNLSASRPQDRQFILSSKKLLLSDSGFYLCAWKAPDRPTEAFFGQGTRLTVV.

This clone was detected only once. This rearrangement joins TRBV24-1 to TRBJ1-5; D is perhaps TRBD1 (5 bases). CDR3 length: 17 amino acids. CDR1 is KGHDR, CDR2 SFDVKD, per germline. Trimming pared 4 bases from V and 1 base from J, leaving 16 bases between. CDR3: CATSESQGILSNQPQHF. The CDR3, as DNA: TGTGCCACCAGTGAATCCCAGGGAATTTTAAGCAATCAGCCCCAGCATTTT.

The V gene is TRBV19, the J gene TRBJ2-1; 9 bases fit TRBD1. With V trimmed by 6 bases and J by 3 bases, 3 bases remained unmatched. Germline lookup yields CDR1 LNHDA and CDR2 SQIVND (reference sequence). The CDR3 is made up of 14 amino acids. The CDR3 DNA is TGTGCCAGTAGCCGGGACAGGGACTACAATGAGCAGTTCTTC. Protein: CASSRDRDYNEQFF.

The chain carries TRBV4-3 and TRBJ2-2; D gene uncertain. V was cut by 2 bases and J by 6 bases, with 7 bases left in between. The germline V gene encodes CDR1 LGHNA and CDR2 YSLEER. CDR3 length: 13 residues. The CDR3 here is CASSQIVAGELFF. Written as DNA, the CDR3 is TGCGCCAGCAGCCAAATAGTGGCCGGGGAGCTGTTTTTT.

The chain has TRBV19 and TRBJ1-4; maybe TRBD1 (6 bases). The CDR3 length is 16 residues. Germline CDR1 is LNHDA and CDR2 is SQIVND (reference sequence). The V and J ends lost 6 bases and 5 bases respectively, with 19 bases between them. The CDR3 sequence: CASRSDQPGQNEKLFF. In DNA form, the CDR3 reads TGTGCCAGTAGATCCGACCAACCAGGACAGAATGAAAAACTGTTTTTT.

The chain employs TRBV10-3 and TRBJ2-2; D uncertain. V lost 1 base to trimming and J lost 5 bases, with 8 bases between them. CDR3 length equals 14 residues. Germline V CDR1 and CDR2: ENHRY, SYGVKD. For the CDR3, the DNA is TGTGCCATCAGTGAGTTGGAGATAACCGGGGAGCTGTTTTTT. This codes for CAISELEITGELFF.